Listed below are T cell receptor beta chains from one sample, sequenced in a study of blood T cell repertoires in COVID-19. Only in-frame clones appear in the TCRdb table, and some are missing; sequencing was by immunoSEQ multiplex PCR. The data contain about 170,000 clones, 70% to 90% of them singletons. Sequenced input: PBMCs or T cells enriched from blood (not recorded which). The origin of the receptors is a woman under 30 who had recovered from COVID-19. Each CDR3 is given with its conserved first and last residue. Each record gives: clone size, CDR3 length, D gene, V gene, J gene, CDR3 DNA, CDR3 protein. The D gene is left open where the match is weak. Rows may omit the clone size; those that give it use once, few, many or a size class.

abundance: NA
len: 14
d_gene: NA
v_gene: TRBV3-1/TRBV3-2
j_gene: TRBJ2-3
CDR3nt: TGTGCCAGCAGCCGTAGGGAGAGCACAGATACGCAGTATTTT
CDR3aa: CASSRRESTDTQYF

abundance: NA
len: 14
d_gene: NA
v_gene: TRBV10-3
j_gene: TRBJ2-5
CDR3nt: TGTGCCATCAGTGAGTCTAGCGGATGGGAGACCCAGTACTTC
CDR3aa: CAISESSGWETQYF

abundance: NA
len: 13
d_gene: NA
v_gene: TRBV28
j_gene: TRBJ2-1
CDR3nt: TGTGCCAGCAGTAGCCCTATGGAGACGGGGCAGTTCTTC
CDR3aa: CASSSPMETGQFF

abundance: NA
len: 18
d_gene: TRBD2
v_gene: TRBV4-1
j_gene: TRBJ2-2
CDR3nt: TGCGCCAGCAGCCTCGAAGGACTAGCGGGAGTTCTCACCGGGGAGCTGTTTTTT
CDR3aa: CASSLEGLAGVLTGELFF

abundance: NA
len: 16
d_gene: TRBD1
v_gene: TRBV5-1
j_gene: TRBJ2-2
CDR3nt: TGCGCCAGCAGCCCGGCTGGGACAGGTAGCACCGGGGAGCTGTTTTTT
CDR3aa: CASSPAGTGSTGELFF

abundance: NA
len: 13
d_gene: NA
v_gene: TRBV27
j_gene: TRBJ1-2
CDR3nt: TGTGCCAGCAGTTTATCAACCTCGGAGGGCTACACCTTC
CDR3aa: CASSLSTSEGYTF

abundance: NA
len: 16
d_gene: TRBD1
v_gene: TRBV3-1/TRBV3-2
j_gene: TRBJ1-2
CDR3nt: TGTGCCAGCAGCCAAGACACCGGGACAGGGTCCTATGGCTACACCTTC
CDR3aa: CASSQDTGTGSYGYTF

abundance: NA
len: 14
d_gene: TRBD2
v_gene: TRBV6-4
j_gene: TRBJ2-1
CDR3nt: TGTGCCAGCAGTGAGACTAGCGGGAGGGATGAGCAGTTCTTC
CDR3aa: CASSETSGRDEQFF

abundance: NA
len: 16
d_gene: TRBD2
v_gene: TRBV2
j_gene: TRBJ2-2
CDR3nt: TGTGCCAGCAGGTCTAGCGGGAGGGCGAGCACCGGGGAGCTGTTTTTT
CDR3aa: CASRSSGRASTGELFF

abundance: NA
len: 14
d_gene: TRBD2
v_gene: TRBV7-2
j_gene: TRBJ2-5
CDR3nt: TGTGCCAGCAGACGGACTAGCGGGAGAATGGAGCAGTACTTC
CDR3aa: CASRRTSGRMEQYF

abundance: NA
len: 16
d_gene: NA
v_gene: TRBV4-3
j_gene: TRBJ2-7
CDR3nt: TGCGCCAGCAGCCAAGCTAGGACAAAAGGGCCCTACGAGCAGTACTTC
CDR3aa: CASSQARTKGPYEQYF

abundance: NA
len: 16
d_gene: TRBD1
v_gene: TRBV10-3
j_gene: TRBJ2-1
CDR3nt: TGTGCCATCAGGGATCCGGGACAGAGATCCTACAATGAGCAGTTCTTC
CDR3aa: CAIRDPGQRSYNEQFF

abundance: NA
len: 14
d_gene: NA
v_gene: TRBV6-5
j_gene: TRBJ1-2
CDR3nt: TGTGCCAGCAGTTACGGAGCAGGGAACTATGGCTACACCTTC
CDR3aa: CASSYGAGNYGYTF

abundance: NA
len: 16
d_gene: TRBD2
v_gene: TRBV5-1
j_gene: TRBJ2-3
CDR3nt: TGCGCCAGCAGCTTGGGACTAGCGGCTAGCACAGATACGCAGTATTTT
CDR3aa: CASSLGLAASTDTQYF

abundance: NA
len: 15
d_gene: NA
v_gene: TRBV4-1
j_gene: TRBJ2-5
CDR3nt: TGCGCCAGCAGCCAAGCCAGGGGAGGGAAAGAGACCCAGTACTTC
CDR3aa: CASSQARGGKETQYF

abundance: NA
len: 14
d_gene: NA
v_gene: TRBV5-1
j_gene: TRBJ2-3
CDR3nt: TGCGCCAGCAGCTTGGGCCCTGAGGGAGATACGCAGTATTTT
CDR3aa: CASSLGPEGDTQYF

abundance: NA
len: 12
d_gene: NA
v_gene: TRBV28
j_gene: TRBJ2-2
CDR3nt: TGTGCCAGCCAAGTCCTAACCGGGGAGCTGTTTTTT
CDR3aa: CASQVLTGELFF

abundance: once
len: 15
d_gene: NA
v_gene: TRBV30
j_gene: TRBJ2-3
CDR3nt: TGTGCCTGGAGTGTTACCGGGATTAGCACAGATACGCAGTATTTT
CDR3aa: CAWSVTGISTDTQYF

abundance: NA
len: 14
d_gene: NA
v_gene: TRBV28
j_gene: TRBJ2-2
CDR3nt: TGTGCCAGCGGAGTGGCTCCCAACACCGGGGAGCTGTTTTTT
CDR3aa: CASGVAPNTGELFF

abundance: NA
len: 13
d_gene: NA
v_gene: TRBV2
j_gene: TRBJ2-7
CDR3nt: TGTGCCAGCAGTCGCGACAGTCGTAGTCAGCAGTACTTC
CDR3aa: CASSRDSRSQQYF

abundance: NA
len: 15
d_gene: TRBD2
v_gene: TRBV19
j_gene: TRBJ2-4
CDR3nt: TGTGCCAGTAGTATACCTAGCGGGGGGAAAAACATTCAGTACTTC
CDR3aa: CASSIPSGGKNIQYF

abundance: NA
len: 16
d_gene: TRBD2
v_gene: TRBV4-3
j_gene: TRBJ2-5
CDR3nt: TGCGCCAGCAGCCAAGACGCTGGGACTAGCCTGCAGACCCAGTACTTC
CDR3aa: CASSQDAGTSLQTQYF

abundance: NA
len: 12
d_gene: NA
v_gene: TRBV30
j_gene: TRBJ1-2
CDR3nt: TGTGCCTGGAACCCAGAGGGGGTCGGCTACACCTTC
CDR3aa: CAWNPEGVGYTF

abundance: NA
len: 11
d_gene: NA
v_gene: TRBV28
j_gene: TRBJ2-1
CDR3nt: TGTGCCACCACAGATTACAATGAGCAGTTCTTC
CDR3aa: CATTDYNEQFF

abundance: NA
len: 12
d_gene: NA
v_gene: TRBV12-3/TRBV12-4
j_gene: TRBJ1-5
CDR3nt: TGTGCCAGCAGCCTCGGCGGGCAGCCCCAGCATTTT
CDR3aa: CASSLGGQPQHF

abundance: NA
len: 16
d_gene: TRBD2
v_gene: TRBV11-3
j_gene: TRBJ2-3
CDR3nt: TGTGCCAGCAGCTTAGGCCAGCGGGAGAACGCAGATACGCAGTATTTT
CDR3aa: CASSLGQRENADTQYF

abundance: NA
len: 15
d_gene: NA
v_gene: TRBV7-2
j_gene: TRBJ1-4
CDR3nt: TGTGCCAGCAGCCCTATTACAGGGAGTAATGAAAAACTGTTTTTT
CDR3aa: CASSPITGSNEKLFF

abundance: NA
len: 16
d_gene: TRBD1
v_gene: TRBV18
j_gene: TRBJ2-1
CDR3nt: TGTGCCAGCTCACCACCGGTGGGGACAGATTCCGATGAGCAGTTCTTC
CDR3aa: CASSPPVGTDSDEQFF

abundance: NA
len: 13
d_gene: NA
v_gene: TRBV12-3/TRBV12-4
j_gene: TRBJ1-1
CDR3nt: TGTGCCAGCAGTTTACTGGGAGACACTGAAGCTTTCTTT
CDR3aa: CASSLLGDTEAFF

abundance: NA
len: 16
d_gene: TRBD2
v_gene: TRBV4-2
j_gene: TRBJ2-1
CDR3nt: TGTGCCAGCAGCCAAGGCCTAGCGGAGTTCTACAATGAGCAGTTCTTC
CDR3aa: CASSQGLAEFYNEQFF

abundance: NA
len: 16
d_gene: TRBD1
v_gene: TRBV19
j_gene: TRBJ1-3
CDR3nt: TGTGCCAGTACCGCGGACAGGGTGCTGTTAGGAAACACCATATATTTT
CDR3aa: CASTADRVLLGNTIYF

abundance: once
len: 13
d_gene: NA
v_gene: TRBV12-3/TRBV12-4
j_gene: TRBJ1-5
CDR3nt: TGTGCCAGCAGGCAGGGACACAATCAGCCCCAGCATTTT
CDR3aa: CASRQGHNQPQHF

abundance: NA
len: 15
d_gene: NA
v_gene: TRBV9
j_gene: TRBJ1-3
CDR3nt: TGTGCCAGCAGCCCCCGGCGGGCGGAAGGAAACACCATATATTTT
CDR3aa: CASSPRRAEGNTIYF

abundance: NA
len: 13
d_gene: NA
v_gene: TRBV19
j_gene: TRBJ2-4
CDR3nt: TGTGCCAGTAGTATAGTTGGGACTGTAACTCAGTACTTC
CDR3aa: CASSIVGTVTQYF

abundance: NA
len: 13
d_gene: NA
v_gene: TRBV27
j_gene: TRBJ2-2
CDR3nt: TGTGCCAGCAGAGGGGTGGTGGCCGGGGAGCTGTTTTTT
CDR3aa: CASRGVVAGELFF

abundance: NA
len: 17
d_gene: TRBD2
v_gene: TRBV5-1
j_gene: TRBJ2-7
CDR3nt: TGCGCCAGCAGCCCCGGGGACCGCACGCGGGGGACCTACGAGCAGTACTTC
CDR3aa: CASSPGDRTRGTYEQYF

abundance: NA
len: 15
d_gene: TRBD2
v_gene: TRBV6-5
j_gene: TRBJ2-7
CDR3nt: TGTGCCAGCAGTTACTCTACTAGCGCCTCCTACGAGCAGTACTTC
CDR3aa: CASSYSTSASYEQYF

abundance: NA
len: 13
d_gene: NA
v_gene: TRBV29-1
j_gene: TRBJ1-1
CDR3nt: TGCAGCGTTGCAAAGGGGCCCGACACTGAAGCTTTCTTT
CDR3aa: CSVAKGPDTEAFF

abundance: NA
len: 17
d_gene: TRBD1
v_gene: TRBV7-9
j_gene: TRBJ1-4
CDR3nt: TGTGCCAGCAGCCCCGCTCCTGAACGGACAGGGAATGAAAAACTGTTTTTT
CDR3aa: CASSPAPERTGNEKLFF

abundance: NA
len: 13
d_gene: TRBD1
v_gene: TRBV2
j_gene: TRBJ1-5
CDR3nt: TGTGCCAGCAAGAGGGGGCGAGGGGAGCCCCAGCATTTT
CDR3aa: CASKRGRGEPQHF

abundance: once
len: 16
d_gene: TRBD2
v_gene: TRBV27
j_gene: TRBJ2-7
CDR3nt: TGTGCCAGCAGTTTCATAGTCGGGGCGGGAGCGTACGAGCAGTACTTC
CDR3aa: CASSFIVGAGAYEQYF